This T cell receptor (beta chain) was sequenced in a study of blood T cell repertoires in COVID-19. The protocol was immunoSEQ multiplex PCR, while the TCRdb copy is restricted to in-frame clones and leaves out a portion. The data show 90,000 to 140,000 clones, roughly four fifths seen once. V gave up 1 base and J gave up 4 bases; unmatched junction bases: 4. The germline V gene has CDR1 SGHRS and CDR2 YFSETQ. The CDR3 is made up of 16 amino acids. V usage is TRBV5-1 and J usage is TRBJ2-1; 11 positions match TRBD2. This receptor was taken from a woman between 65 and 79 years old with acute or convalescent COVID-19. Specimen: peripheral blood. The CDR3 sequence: CASSLTSGSYYNEQFF. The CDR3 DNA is TGCGCCAGCAGCTTGACTAGCGGGAGTTATTACAATGAGCAGTTCTTC.